The following is a T cell receptor (beta chain) sequence with its context. The antigen is undetermined. The record originates from a study of Ad26.COV2.S vaccination and SARS-CoV-2 variants. Study summary: Intramuscular Ad26.COV2.S doses were given once or twice, 56 days apart. Study-level results: It was found that vaccine and placebo recipients had similar non-spike TCR breadth.

The assay was immunoSEQ multiplex PCR, and TCRdb's table has in-frame clones only and misses some. Of about half a million clones in the sample, about nine tenths were seen once. Noted treatment: some 20 received Ad26.COV2.S at low or high dose, single or two shots; roughly five received placebo; per-sample allocation not given. The study sampled participants on day 63 after the first vaccine or placebo injection. V was clipped by 2 bases and J by 2 bases, with 4 bases between them. CDR3 length: 14 amino acids. Germline V CDR1 and CDR2: LNHNV, YYDKDF (reference sequence). The material was peripheral blood, obtained in a trial of Ad26.COV2.S vaccine versus placebo. The chain combines TRBV15 with TRBJ2-6, with D uncertain. The TCR originated in a person aged 18-60 years who received the Ad26.COV2.S COVID-19 vaccine or a placebo. CDR3 in amino acids: CATSRNTGANVLTF. Written as DNA, the CDR3 is TGTGCCACCAGCAGAAACACTGGGGCCAACGTCCTGACTTTC.